A single sample is the source of the 7 T cell receptor beta chains below, sequenced in a study of graft-versus-host responses after intestinal transplantation. No antigens are known for them. Some clones are missing from TCRdb's copy, which holds only in-frame ones; the method was immunoSEQ multiplex PCR. The table records tens of thousands of clones, 90% to 95% of them present only once. Sequenced here: unstimulated CD4+ T cells sorted from spleen or lymph node cells, sampled before intestinal transplant. Every receptor here comes from a human donor who received an intestinal transplant.

This chain connects TRBV5-1 to TRBJ2-2; perhaps TRBD1 as D (6 bases). The germline CDR1 and CDR2 sequences are SGHRS and YFSETQ. The CDR3 is 15 amino acids. The V gene lost 3 bases and the J gene lost 2 bases, with 11 bases spanning the gap. CDR3 loop: CASSSGTPNTGELFF. In nucleotides, the CDR3 is TGCGCCAGCAGCTCCGGGACACCTAACACCGGGGAGCTGTTTTTT.

J is TRBJ1-6 and V is TRBV18; 7 nucleotides match TRBD1. V shed 2 bases and J 0 bases; nucleotides not matched to a gene: 10. This CDR3 contains 19 residues. Germline assignment: CDR1 KGHSH and CDR2 LQKENI. Written as DNA, the CDR3 is TGTGCCAGCTCACCAGTCCCAGGGGGAGAGAGCTCCTATAATTCACCCCTCCACTTT. Residues: CASSPVPGGESSYNSPLHF.

The chain employs TRBV20-1 and TRBJ1-2, with D unclear. The V end lost 0 bases, the J end lost 8 bases, and 7 bases lay between the germline ends. The CDR3 has 11 amino acids. Germline V gives CDR1 DFQATT, CDR2 SNEGSKA (reference sequence). The CDR3 nucleotides read TGCAGTGCTAGAGATCTGTCGGGCTACACCTTC. Translating gives CSARDLSGYTF.

The V gene is TRBV9, the J gene TRBJ2-5, with D unresolved. This CDR3 spans 15 amino acids. CDR1 is SGDLS and CDR2 is YYNGEE in the germline V gene. V gave up 0 bases and J gave up 3 bases, with 12 bases separating them. The CDR3 region is CASSVGAYPEETQYF. Here the CDR3 DNA reads TGTGCCAGCAGCGTAGGCGCCTATCCGGAAGAGACCCAGTACTTC.

This clone was counted only a few times. The gene calls are TRBV5-1 and TRBJ2-7, with a weak D call TRBD2 (5 bases). V lost 0 bases, J lost 6 bases, and 13 bases lay in between. Germline loops: CDR1 SGHRS, CDR2 YFSETQ. The CDR3 has 14 residues. Here the CDR3 DNA reads TGCGCCAGCAGCTTGGGTCCCCCGGCGGGCGAGCAGTACTTC. This translates into CASSLGPPAGEQYF. The full variable domain, completed using reference TRBV5-1 and TRBJ2-7, is KAGVTQTPRYLIKTRGQQVTLSCSPISGHRSVSWYQQTPGQGLQFLFEYFSETQRNKGNFPGRFSGRQFSNSRSEMNVSTLELGDSALYLCASSLGPPAGEQYFGPGTRLTVT.

The chain is built from TRBV5-6 and TRBJ2-7, with D perhaps TRBD1 (6 bases). Germline V CDR1 and CDR2: SGHDT, YYEEEE. The CDR3 consists of 15 residues. V lost 2 bases and J 1 base, leaving 13 bases between the germline ends. CDR3 DNA sequence: TGTGCCAGCAGCTTCCCAGGGGCCTGGTCCTACGAGCAGTACTTC. Its translation is CASSFPGAWSYEQYF.

This chain connects TRBV18 to TRBJ2-7; 9 bases fit TRBD1. The CDR3 has 15 amino acids. V dropped 4 bases and J dropped 4; count of bases not matched to a gene: 8. Germline V gives CDR1 KGHSH, CDR2 LQKENI. The CDR3, as DNA: TGTGCCAGCTCACACTCGGGACAGGGTTCTTACGAGCAGTACTTC. Translated, it gives CASSHSGQGSYEQYF.